These 32 T cell receptor beta chains share one sample of origin, sequenced in a study of cytomegalovirus exposure and HLA in healthy donors. 13 Jbeta primers and 60 Vbeta primers were used for the PCR. Assay used: immunoSEQ multiplex PCR; TCRdb lists only in-frame clones, some missing. Found here are tens of thousands of clones, over 70% of them singletons; the top ten hold approximately 1.3%. The sample comprised PBMCs. The receptors stem from a girl aged 2-10 years in good health and CMV-seropositive.

DNA for the CDR3: TGTGCCAGCAGTTCCGTCGTCACAGATACGCAGTATTTT. Translated, it gives CASSSVVTDTQYF. This rearrangement joins TRBV27 to TRBJ2-3, with D unresolved. This CDR3 is 13 amino acids long. Germline V gene lookup returns CDR1 MNHEY and CDR2 SMNVEV (reference sequence). V lost 4 bases to trimming and J lost 2 bases, with 7 bases between them.

The chain employs TRBV6-5 and TRBJ2-1; TRBD1 aligns across 10 bases. The trim removed 6 bases at V and 8 bases at J, leaving 4 bases unmatched. Germline V gene data show CDR1 as MNHEY and CDR2 as SVGAGI. The CDR3 spans 13 residues. CDR3 sequence: CASSPGTGDEQFF. The CDR3 DNA is TGTGCCAGCAGCCCCGGGACAGGGGATGAGCAGTTCTTC.

The chain recombines TRBV7-2 with TRBJ2-5; D unclear. Trimming stripped 5 bases from V and 5 bases from J, with 18 bases between. The CDR3 loop spans 15 amino acids. The germline CDR1 and CDR2 sequences are SGHTA and FQGNSA. As DNA, the CDR3 is TGTGCCAGCAGCCCCCTTGCGGAAGCCGGGGAGACCCAGTACTTC. Amino acids: CASSPLAEAGETQYF.

This chain connects TRBV10-3 to TRBJ2-7; 11 bases fit TRBD2. The CDR3 runs to 14 residues. In germline, CDR1 is ENHRY, CDR2 SYGVKD. The J segment lost 6 bases and the V segment lost 6 bases, leaving 7 bases of the junction unmatched. CDR3 residues: CAISGTSGPGEQYF. In nucleotides, the CDR3 is TGTGCCATCAGCGGGACTAGCGGTCCTGGCGAGCAGTACTTC.

CDR3 residues: CASGGGGGGEQYF. For the CDR3, the DNA is TGTGCCAGCGGCGGGGGGGGCGGGGGCGAGCAGTACTTC. The V and J genes are TRBV9 and TRBJ2-7; 9 nucleotides line up with TRBD2. The CDR3 covers 13 residues. CDR1 and CDR2 from the germline V gene are SGDLS and YYNGEE. Trimming cost V 7 bases and J 6 bases; bases outside gene matches: 8. Variable domain in full (rest from reference TRBV9 and TRBJ2-7): DSGVTQTPKHLITATGQRVTLRCSPRSGDLSVYWYQQSLDQGLQFLIQYYNGEERAKGNILERFSAQQFPDLHSELNLSSLELGDSALYFCASGGGGGGEQYFGPGTRLTVT.

The rearrangement joins TRBV2 to TRBJ1-5; TRBD1 aligns across 7 bases. Trimming removed 4 bases from V and 0 bases from J; junction bases left unmatched: 3. There are 15 residues in the CDR3. In germline, CDR1 is SNHLY, CDR2 FYNNEI. The CDR3 coding sequence is TGTGCCAGCAGTGGACAGGGAAATAGCAATCAGCCCCAGCATTTT. As protein: CASSGQGNSNQPQHF.

V gene TRBV28 combines with J gene TRBJ2-7, with D possibly being TRBD1 (6 bases). From germline, CDR1 is MDHEN and CDR2 SYDVKM. The V gene lost 6 bases and the J gene lost 6 bases, with 18 bases spanning the gap. The CDR3 spans 14 residues. The CDR3 loop is CASREGTPLFEQYF. Written as DNA, the CDR3 is TGTGCCAGCAGAGAGGGGACACCCCTCTTCGAGCAGTACTTC.

In this sample, this clone turned up once. The rearrangement uses TRBV9 and TRBJ2-3, with 7 nucleotides matching TRBD2. The CDR3 length is 15 residues. In germline, CDR1 is SGDLS, CDR2 YYNGEE. The V and J ends lost 0 bases and 0 bases, in that order; junction bases with no gene match: 1. The CDR3 spells CASSVGGSSTDTQYF. The DNA of the CDR3 is TGTGCCAGCAGCGTAGGCGGGAGCAGCACAGATACGCAGTATTTT. Drawing the rest from reference TRBV9 and TRBJ2-3, the complete variable domain is DSGVTQTPKHLITATGQRVTLRCSPRSGDLSVYWYQQSLDQGLQFLIQYYNGEERAKGNILERFSAQQFPDLHSELNLSSLELGDSALYFCASSVGGSSTDTQYFGPGTRLTVL.

This sequence joins TRBV6-5 and TRBJ2-7; 7 nucleotides align to TRBD2. CDR1 MNHEY and CDR2 SVGAGI come from the germline V gene. The V gene end was trimmed by 6 bases and the J gene end by 4 bases; junction bases not matched to a gene: 12. The CDR3 sequence is 15 residues long. The chain's CDR3 is CASSLTQAGKYEQYF. The CDR3 region has the DNA TGTGCCAGCAGCCTTACCCAAGCGGGAAAATACGAGCAGTACTTC.

V and J are TRBV10-3 and TRBJ2-7, with 7 nucleotides matching TRBD1. V lost 6 bases, J lost 3 bases, and 11 bases stayed unmatched. The CDR3 has 15 amino acids. In germline, CDR1 is ENHRY, CDR2 SYGVKD. As DNA, the CDR3 is TGTGCCATCAGCCCTAGGACAGGCGGTTTCTACGAGCAGTACTTC. Its translation: CAISPRTGGFYEQYF.

This CDR3 is CASSTSGSYEQYF. The CDR3 region has the DNA TGTGCCAGCAGTACTAGCGGGAGCTACGAGCAGTACTTC. The rearrangement links TRBV28 to TRBJ2-7; 11 bases match TRBD2. The CDR3 runs 13 residues. With V trimmed by 5 bases and J by 3 bases, 0 bases remained unmatched. Germline CDR1 reads MDHEN; CDR2 reads SYDVKM.

This chain joins TRBV5-1 and TRBJ2-2; D is unclear. This CDR3 region has 14 residues. The germline gives CDR1 SGHRS, CDR2 YFSETQ. With 0 bases removed from V and 5 bases from J, the gap between germline ends came to 8 bases. The CDR3 sequence is CASSLDRLTGELFF. In nucleotides, the CDR3 is TGCGCCAGCAGCTTGGACAGATTAACCGGGGAGCTGTTTTTT.

The V and J genes are TRBV30 and TRBJ2-7; possible D gene TRBD2, 6 bases. V gave up 3 bases and J gave up 3 bases, with 6 bases separating them. Per germline, CDR1 GTSNPN and CDR2 SVGIG (reference sequence). This CDR3 has 11 residues. CDR3 sequence: CAWRTSYEQYF. DNA for the CDR3: TGTGCCTGGAGGACTAGCTACGAGCAGTACTTC.

This sequence joins TRBV30 and TRBJ1-2; D gene unclear. CDR3 length: 14 residues. Trimming pared 2 bases from V and 5 bases from J, leaving 15 bases between. Germline V gene lookup returns CDR1 GTSNPN and CDR2 SVGIG (reference sequence). The CDR3 loop reads CAWSLGVGSYGYTF. The CDR3 DNA reads TGTGCCTGGAGTCTCGGGGTTGGGTCTTATGGCTACACCTTC. The whole variable domain, filled in from reference TRBV30 and TRBJ1-2, reads SQTIHQWPATLVQPVGSPLSLECTVEGTSNPNLYWYRQAAGRGLQLLFYSVGIGQISSEVPQNLSASRPQDRQFILSSKKLLLSDSGFYLCAWSLGVGSYGYTFGSGTRLTVV.

V usage is TRBV5-1 and J usage is TRBJ1-2, with TRBD1 identical over 7 bases. Germline V gene sequence: CDR1 SGHRS, CDR2 YFSETQ. The CDR3 spans 14 residues. V shed 1 base and J 10 bases; nucleotides not matched to a gene: 10. Written as DNA, the CDR3 is TGCGCCAGCAGCTTGCAAGGGACAGCGACTGACTACACCTTC. Amino acid sequence: CASSLQGTATDYTF.

This chain uses TRBV10-3 with TRBJ1-1, with 9 bases identical to TRBD1. Germline V gene sequence: CDR1 ENHRY, CDR2 SYGVKD. The V segment lost 6 bases and the J segment 1 base; nucleotides outside the gene matches: 6. This CDR3 is built from 15 residues. The CDR3 spells CAIRGTGFGNTEAFF. The DNA of the CDR3 is TGTGCCATCAGGGGGACAGGGTTCGGGAACACTGAAGCTTTCTTT.

This clone showed up just a few times. The chain employs TRBV28 and TRBJ1-5, with D uncertain. Per germline, CDR1 MDHEN and CDR2 SYDVKM. The CDR3 is 12 residues long. V dropped 5 bases and J dropped 5 bases, with 7 bases sitting between them. The CDR3, as DNA: TGTGCCAGCAGTCCCCCTTATCAGCCCCAGCATTTT. Residues: CASSPPYQPQHF.

Details on this clone: No DNA is shown, since the ends of the CDR3 on it are uncertain; the CDR3 is the one TCRdb lists. The rearrangement joins TRBV5-6 to TRBJ2-1; no DNA check was done on the table's D call, TRBD2. The CDR3 has 12 residues if both end residues are counted. CDR1 and CDR2 from the germline V gene are SGHDT and YYEEEE. CDR3 residues: CASRVGVGAGFF.

The genes are TRBV12-5 and TRBJ1-2; weak D call: TRBD1 (6 bases). Germline V CDR1 and CDR2: LGHNT, FRNRAP. V was pared by 4 bases and J by 6 bases, with 12 bases between. The CDR3 is 13 amino acids. In DNA form, the CDR3 reads TGTGCTAGTGGTTCTACAGGGTGGGATGGCTACACCTTC. This gives the protein CASGSTGWDGYTF.

Remarks on this clone: One junction end disagrees with the germline gene, perhaps due to a read error. Within the sample, other DNA sequences also encode this same CDR3. The chain has TRBV25-1 and TRBJ1-1; no firm D call. Germline CDR1 and CDR2: MGHDK and SYGVNS. This CDR3 has 14 residues. The CDR3 loop is CASSRGFGPTEAFF. In nucleotides, the CDR3 is TGTGCCAGCAGTAGAGGATTCGGCCCCACTGAAGCCTTCTTT.

The gene calls are TRBV7-2 and TRBJ2-7, with a possible D match to TRBD2 (6 bases). The germline V gene has CDR1 SGHTA and CDR2 FQGNSA. With 8 bases removed from V and 3 bases from J, the gap between germline ends came to 8 bases. The CDR3 is 11 amino acids. The CDR3 DNA reads TGTGCCAGCGGAGGGAACTACGAGCAGTACTTC. Its protein is CASGGNYEQYF.

The chain couples TRBV28 to TRBJ1-5; 8 bases map to TRBD1. This CDR3 is 14 amino acids long. Looked up from germline, CDR1 is MDHEN and CDR2 is SYDVKM. Trimming cost V 6 bases and J 2 bases; bases outside gene matches: 3. Here the CDR3 reads CASRKTGGNQPQHF. CDR3 nucleotides: TGTGCCAGCAGGAAGACAGGGGGCAATCAGCCCCAGCATTTT.

The rearrangement joins TRBV30 to TRBJ2-1; D is undetermined. Trimming took off 0 bases at V and 8 bases at J, with 8 bases between the two ends. The CDR3 spans 12 residues. Germline V gene data show CDR1 as GTSNPN and CDR2 as SVGIG (reference sequence). The CDR3 spells CAWSVMAHEQFF. CDR3 DNA sequence: TGTGCCTGGAGTGTAATGGCCCATGAGCAGTTCTTC. Full variable domain (outside the CDR3, taken from reference TRBV30 and TRBJ2-1): SQTIHQWPATLVQPVGSPLSLECTVEGTSNPNLYWYRQAAGRGLQLLFYSVGIGQISSEVPQNLSASRPQDRQFILSSKKLLLSDSGFYLCAWSVMAHEQFFGPGTRLTVL.

The CDR3 DNA sequence: TGTGCCTGGAGTGCACAAGGGGGGAGGGGTGAAAAACTGTTTTTT. Protein sequence: CAWSAQGGRGEKLFF. This chain uses TRBV30 with TRBJ1-4; maybe TRBD1 (6 bases). There are 15 residues in the CDR3. Germline V CDR1 and CDR2: GTSNPN, SVGIG (reference sequence). V shed 1 base and J shed 7 bases, with 16 bases lying between them. Full variable domain (outside the CDR3, taken from reference TRBV30 and TRBJ1-4): SQTIHQWPATLVQPVGSPLSLECTVEGTSNPNLYWYRQAAGRGLQLLFYSVGIGQISSEVPQNLSASRPQDRQFILSSKKLLLSDSGFYLCAWSAQGGRGEKLFFGSGTQLSVL.

The chain recombines TRBV7-8 with TRBJ1-1; D is unclear. The V and J ends lost 5 bases and 5 bases respectively, with 15 bases between them. The V gene's germline CDR1 is SGHVS and CDR2 FQNEAQ. This CDR3 region has 14 residues. The CDR3 is CASSPESIGTEAFF. CDR3 nucleotide sequence: TGTGCCAGCAGCCCCGAGAGCATCGGGACTGAAGCTTTCTTT.

The DNA of the CDR3 is TGTGCCAGCAGGTCTGACCCCGGGGGGCGTGAAAAACTGTTTTTT. This sequence encodes CASRSDPGGREKLFF. The rearrangement links TRBV28 to TRBJ1-4, with a possible D match to TRBD1 (6 bases). This CDR3 is built from 15 residues. CDR1 and CDR2 from the germline V gene are MDHEN and SYDVKM. Trimming cost V 6 bases and J 7 bases, with 18 bases left between them.

This clone has a handful of counts. The chain couples TRBV6-5 to TRBJ2-7; D gene uncertain. V lost 6 bases and J 4 bases, leaving 10 bases between the germline ends. Germline CDR1 reads MNHEY; CDR2 reads SVGAGI. This CDR3 has 12 residues. The CDR3 protein is CASSPHSYEQYF. CDR3 bases: TGTGCCAGCAGCCCCCACTCGTACGAGCAGTACTTC.

This clone has more than one count but fewer than ten. The V call is TRBV9, the J call TRBJ1-2; a weak D match, TRBD1 (6 bases). CDR1 is SGDLS, CDR2 YYNGEE, per germline. V was clipped by 3 bases and J by 4 bases, with 16 bases between them. There are 15 residues in the CDR3. CDR3 residues: CASSARTDPAYGYTF. For the CDR3, the DNA is TGTGCCAGCAGCGCGAGGACAGACCCAGCCTATGGCTACACCTTC.

This chain uses TRBV28 with TRBJ2-7; 14 bases match TRBD2. From germline, CDR1 is MDHEN and CDR2 SYDVKM. CDR3 length equals 16 residues. Trimming cost V 4 bases and J 4 bases; bases outside gene matches: 6. As DNA, the CDR3 is TGTGCCAGCAGTTCCCCTGGGACTAGCGGGGGATACGAGCAGTACTTC. Residues: CASSSPGTSGGYEQYF.

The rearrangement joins TRBV9 to TRBJ1-1; 12 bases agree with TRBD1. After removal of 3 bases from V and 10 bases from J, the junction contained 4 bases not matched to a gene. Per germline, CDR1 SGDLS and CDR2 YYNGEE. CDR3 length equals 13 residues. The CDR3 nucleotides read TGTGCCAGCAGCGCGGGGACAGGGGGCTTAGCTTTCTTT. Its translation is CASSAGTGGLAFF.

The chain employs TRBV6-1 and TRBJ1-2; 7 bases are a match to TRBD1. J gave up 6 bases and V 7 bases, and 8 bases lay outside the gene matches. The germline CDR1 and CDR2 sequences are MNHNS and SASEGT. This CDR3 is built from 13 residues. The CDR3 sequence is CASNLGTADGYTF. The CDR3 nucleotides are TGTGCCAGCAACCTAGGGACAGCGGATGGCTACACCTTC.

V usage is TRBV7-2 and J usage is TRBJ2-7; 7 bases fit TRBD1. The CDR3 has 14 amino acids. The V and J ends lost 5 bases and 2 bases, in that order; junction bases with no gene match: 6. CDR1 and CDR2 (germline): SGHTA, FQGNSA. CDR3 in DNA: TGTGCCAGCAGCCTAGAGGGACAGCCCTACGAGCAGTACTTC. As protein: CASSLEGQPYEQYF. Complete variable domain (other parts from reference TRBV7-2 and TRBJ2-7): GAGVSQSPSNKVTEKGKDVELRCDPISGHTALYWYRQSLGQGLEFLIYFQGNSAPDKSGLPSDRFSAERTGGSVSTLTIQRTQQEDSAVYLCASSLEGQPYEQYFGPGTRLTVT.